Included here is one TCR beta chain sequence, with context. The antigen remains unidentified. TCRdb redid the calling of the 5' RACE reads with MiXCR, one entry per CDR3 protein. The sample lists about 260,000 distinct CDR3 sequences, around 5.2% seen once, with less than 3.5% in the top ten. The data belong to a study of T cells after yellow fever vaccination. Overall study context: Preparation of the low-cell-number fractions used SMART-Seq v4 Ultra Low Input.

Regarding the study as a whole: CD4 and CD8 compartments shared a small share of clonotypes. Post-booster reappearance was seen for most primary-vaccination clones (roughly 97% CD4, around 88% CD8).

Here the sequenced sample was CD4+ T cells sorted from PBMCs, taken on the day of the yellow fever booster vaccination. The sequence derives from a man aged 18 to 29 who received the YFV17D yellow fever vaccine.

The CDR3 sequence: CASSKGGLHTDTQYF. CDR3 bases: TGTGCCAGCAGCAAAGGTGGACTCCACACAGATACGCAGTATTTT. The chain recombines TRBV21-1 with TRBJ2-3; the DNA was not compared with TRBD2, the D call given in the table. TRBV21-1 is classified as a pseudogene. The CDR3 runs to 15 residues.